This TCR beta chain was profiled in a study of response to subunit inactivated influenza vaccine. TCRdb fed the RT-PCR reads into MiXCR, producing one record per CDR3 protein. The table includes roughly 500,000 distinct CDR3 sequences, about 17% detected once. The CDR3 has 12 amino acids. Trimming cost V 7 bases and J 2 bases, with 9 bases left between them. Looked up from germline, CDR1 is DFQATT and CDR2 is SNEGSKA (reference sequence). The chain combines TRBV20-1 with TRBJ1-3; no clear D gene. The receptor was derived from a man aged 50-75 years who received an inactivated influenza vaccine. Sequencing was performed on CD4+ T cells sorted from PBMCs, taken 23 months after vaccination. The CDR3, as DNA: TGCAGTGTTCCTCTTCCTGGAAACACCATATATTTT. It is translated as CSVPLPGNTIYF.